The clone carrying this TCR beta chain was recorded only once. What it binds is not known. The sample comes from a study of cytomegalovirus exposure and HLA in healthy donors. As for the study in general: Some 85 million unique TCRs, all from HLA-typed donors, were included in an early release of the data.

This PCR relied on a set of 60 Vbeta primers and 13 Jbeta primers. Measured with immunoSEQ multiplex PCR; TCRdb has only the in-frame clones, and not every one. The table includes some 190,000 clones, about 77% detected once. The study, taken as a whole, reports: A later analysis found common viral pathogens apparently linked to several of the most significant clusters. Whilst most TCR sequences proved rare, a subset of public TCRs occurred across many donors. The later analysis indicated that the majority of CMV-associated TCR beta chains appeared HLA-restricted.

Sequenced material: PBMCs. This sequence was found in a woman between 25 and 40 years old in good health and CMV-seropositive.

CDR3 nucleotides: TGTGCCAGCAGCTTGGTCCTATACACAGATACGCAGTATTTT. Translating gives CASSLVLYTDTQYF. The chain combines TRBV5-4 with TRBJ2-3; D remains unclear. CDR3 length: 14 amino acids. Trimming stripped 0 bases from V and 2 bases from J, with 7 bases between. The germline gives CDR1 SGHNT, CDR2 YYREEE (reference sequence).